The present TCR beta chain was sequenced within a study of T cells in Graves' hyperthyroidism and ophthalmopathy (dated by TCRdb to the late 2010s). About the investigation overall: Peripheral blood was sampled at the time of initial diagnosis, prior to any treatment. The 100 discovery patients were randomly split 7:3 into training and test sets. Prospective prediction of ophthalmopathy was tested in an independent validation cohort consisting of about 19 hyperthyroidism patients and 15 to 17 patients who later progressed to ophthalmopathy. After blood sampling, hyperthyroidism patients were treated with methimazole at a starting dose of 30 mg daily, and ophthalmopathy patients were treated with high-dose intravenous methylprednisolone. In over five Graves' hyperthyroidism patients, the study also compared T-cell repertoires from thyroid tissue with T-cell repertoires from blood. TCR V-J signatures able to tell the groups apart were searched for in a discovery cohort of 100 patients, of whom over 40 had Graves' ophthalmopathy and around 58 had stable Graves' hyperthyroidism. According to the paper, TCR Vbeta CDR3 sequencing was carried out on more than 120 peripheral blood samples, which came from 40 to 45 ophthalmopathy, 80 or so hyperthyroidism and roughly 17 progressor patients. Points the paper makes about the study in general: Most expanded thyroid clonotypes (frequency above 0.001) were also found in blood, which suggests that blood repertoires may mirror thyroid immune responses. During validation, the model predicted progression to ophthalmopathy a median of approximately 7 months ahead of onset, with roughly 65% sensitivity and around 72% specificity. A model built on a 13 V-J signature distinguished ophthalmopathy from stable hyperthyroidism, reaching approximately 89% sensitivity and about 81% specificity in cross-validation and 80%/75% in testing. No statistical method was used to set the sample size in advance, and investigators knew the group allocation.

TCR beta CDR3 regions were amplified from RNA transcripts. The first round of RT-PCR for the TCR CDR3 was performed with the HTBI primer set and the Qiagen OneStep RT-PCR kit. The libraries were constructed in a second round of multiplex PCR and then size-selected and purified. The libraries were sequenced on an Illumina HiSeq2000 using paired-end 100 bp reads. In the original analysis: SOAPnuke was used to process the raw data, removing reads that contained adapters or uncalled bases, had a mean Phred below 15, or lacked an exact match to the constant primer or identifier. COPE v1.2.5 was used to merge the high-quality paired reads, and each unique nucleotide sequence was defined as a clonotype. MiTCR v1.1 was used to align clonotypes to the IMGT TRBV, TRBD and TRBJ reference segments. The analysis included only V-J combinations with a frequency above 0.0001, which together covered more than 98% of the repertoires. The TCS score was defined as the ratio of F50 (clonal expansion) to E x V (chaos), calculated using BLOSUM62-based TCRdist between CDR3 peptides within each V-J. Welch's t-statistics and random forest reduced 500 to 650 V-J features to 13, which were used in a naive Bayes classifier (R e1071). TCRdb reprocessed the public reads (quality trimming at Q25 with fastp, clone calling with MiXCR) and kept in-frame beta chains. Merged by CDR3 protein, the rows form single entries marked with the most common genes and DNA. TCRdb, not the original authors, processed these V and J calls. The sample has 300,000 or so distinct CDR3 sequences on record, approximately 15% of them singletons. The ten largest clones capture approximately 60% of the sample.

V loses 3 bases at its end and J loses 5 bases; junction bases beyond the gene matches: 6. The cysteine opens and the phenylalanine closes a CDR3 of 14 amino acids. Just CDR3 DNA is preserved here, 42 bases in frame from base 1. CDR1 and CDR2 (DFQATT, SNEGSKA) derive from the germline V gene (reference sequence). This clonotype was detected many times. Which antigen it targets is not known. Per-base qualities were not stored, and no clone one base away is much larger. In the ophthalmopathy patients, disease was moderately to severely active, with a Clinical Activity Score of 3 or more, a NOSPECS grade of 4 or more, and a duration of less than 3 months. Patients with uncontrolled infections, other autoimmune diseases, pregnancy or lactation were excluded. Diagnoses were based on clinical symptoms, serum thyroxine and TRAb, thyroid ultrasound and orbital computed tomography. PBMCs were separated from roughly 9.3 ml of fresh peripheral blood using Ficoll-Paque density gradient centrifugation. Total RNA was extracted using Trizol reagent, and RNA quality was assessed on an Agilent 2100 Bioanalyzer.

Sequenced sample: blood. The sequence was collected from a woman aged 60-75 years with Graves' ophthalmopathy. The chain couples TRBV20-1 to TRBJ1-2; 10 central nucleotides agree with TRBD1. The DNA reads TGCAGTGCTAGTCGGGACAGGGGAAGGTATGGCTACACCTTC. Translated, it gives CSASRDRGRYGYTF.